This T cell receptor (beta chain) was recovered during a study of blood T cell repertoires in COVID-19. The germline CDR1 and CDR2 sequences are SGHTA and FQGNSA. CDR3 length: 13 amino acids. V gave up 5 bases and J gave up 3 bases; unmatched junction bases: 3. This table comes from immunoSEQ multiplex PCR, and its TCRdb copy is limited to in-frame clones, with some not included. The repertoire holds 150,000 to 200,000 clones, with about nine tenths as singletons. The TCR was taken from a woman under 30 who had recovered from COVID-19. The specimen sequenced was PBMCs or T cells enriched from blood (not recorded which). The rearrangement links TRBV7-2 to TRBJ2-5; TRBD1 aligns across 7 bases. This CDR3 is CASSRGGEETQYF. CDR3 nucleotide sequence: TGTGCCAGCAGCCGAGGGGGCGAAGAGACCCAGTACTTC.